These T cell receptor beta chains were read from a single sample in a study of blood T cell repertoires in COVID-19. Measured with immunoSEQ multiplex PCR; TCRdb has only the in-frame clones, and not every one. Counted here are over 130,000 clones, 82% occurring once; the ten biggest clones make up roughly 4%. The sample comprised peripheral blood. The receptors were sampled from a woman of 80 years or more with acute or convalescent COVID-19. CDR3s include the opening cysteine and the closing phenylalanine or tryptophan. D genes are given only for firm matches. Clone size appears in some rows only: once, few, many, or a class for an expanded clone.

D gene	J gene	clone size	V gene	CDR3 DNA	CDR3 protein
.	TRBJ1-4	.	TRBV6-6	TGTGCCAGCAGTTACCGTGGCAGGGGAGATGAAAAACTGTTTTTT	CASSYRGRGDEKLFF
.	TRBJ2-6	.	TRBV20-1	TGCAGTGCTAGTTCAGGCTTAGGGGCCAACGTCCTGACTTTC	CSASSGLGANVLTF
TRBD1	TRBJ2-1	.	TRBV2	TGTGCCAGCAGGTCGCGCCGGGACAGTTACAATGAGCAGTTCTTC	CASRSRRDSYNEQFF
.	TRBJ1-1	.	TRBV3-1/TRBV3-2	TGTGCCAGCAGCCAAGGCGGCGAAGCTTTCTTT	CASSQGGEAFF
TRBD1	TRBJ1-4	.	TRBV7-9	TGTGCCAGCAGCCGACAAGGGACAGGACTCAATGAAAAACTGTTTTTT	CASSRQGTGLNEKLFF
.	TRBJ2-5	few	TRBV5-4	TGTGCCAGCAGCTTGGCCGGGGGGCTGGGGGAGACCCAGTACTTC	CASSLAGGLGETQYF
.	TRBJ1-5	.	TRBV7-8	TGTGCCAGCAGCCGAGGACAGAGGCCCGGGCAGCCCCAGCATTTT	CASSRGQRPGQPQHF
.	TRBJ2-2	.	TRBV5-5	TGTGCCAGCAGCTTGTGGCAGGGAATCGGGGAGCTGTTTTTT	CASSLWQGIGELFF
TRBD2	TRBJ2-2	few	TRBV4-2	TGTGCCAGCAGCCAAGTTAAGGATAGCGGGAGTGGAGCCGGGGAGCTGTTTTTT	CASSQVKDSGSGAGELFF
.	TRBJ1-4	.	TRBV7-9	TGTGCCAGCAGCTACACCCGAGGGCAGACTAATGAAAAACTGTTTTTT	CASSYTRGQTNEKLFF
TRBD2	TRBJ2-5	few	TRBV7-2	TGTGCCAGCAGCTTACGATCTTGGCGTTCGCGGGGGGCGGGAGAGACCCAGTACTTC	CASSLRSWRSRGAGETQYF
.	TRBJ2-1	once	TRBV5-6	TGTGCCAGCAGCCCTAACCCCTCTAGCGTCTCCTACAATGAGCAGTTCTTC	CASSPNPSSVSYNEQFF
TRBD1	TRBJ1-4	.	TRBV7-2	TGTGCCAGCAGCTCGGGACAGGGGCTTTATGAAAAACTGTTTTTT	CASSSGQGLYEKLFF
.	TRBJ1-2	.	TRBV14	TGTGCCAGCAGCCAAGCTCAGGGTTACGGCTACACCTTC	CASSQAQGYGYTF
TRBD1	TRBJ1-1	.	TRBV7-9	TGTGCCAGCAGCTTATGGACAGGGGACACTGAAGCTTTCTTT	CASSLWTGDTEAFF
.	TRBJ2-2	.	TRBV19	TGTGCCAGTATAGGGCGGGGAGGGGGCACCGGGGAGCTGTTTTTT	CASIGRGGGTGELFF
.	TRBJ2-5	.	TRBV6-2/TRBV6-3	TGTGCCAGCAGTTACTCGAGCGACCCCGGTGGGGAGACCCAGTACTTC	CASSYSSDPGGETQYF
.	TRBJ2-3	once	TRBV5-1	TGCGCCAGCGGCAGGGGATACACAGATACGCAGTATTTT	CASGRGYTDTQYF
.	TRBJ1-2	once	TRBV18	TGTGCCAGCTCACCATCAGGGTTGTACGGCTACACCTTC	CASSPSGLYGYTF
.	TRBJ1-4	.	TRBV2	TGTGCCAGCAGTGAAGGACAGGCAACTAATGAAAAACTGTTTTTT	CASSEGQATNEKLFF
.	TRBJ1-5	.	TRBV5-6	TGTGCCAGCAGCTTCGGACAGAACAATCAGCCCCAGCATTTT	CASSFGQNNQPQHF
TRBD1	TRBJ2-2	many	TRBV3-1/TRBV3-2	TGTGCCAGCAGCCAATCAGGGGGCAGGGGCACCGGGGAGCTGTTTTTT	CASSQSGGRGTGELFF
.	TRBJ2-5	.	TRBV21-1	TGTGCCAGCAGCAAAGTGCGGGGCAGAGAAGCGGGAAGAAGCCAAGAGACCCAGTACTTC	CASSKVRGREAGRSQETQYF
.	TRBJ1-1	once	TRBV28	TGTGCCAGCAGTTTAGGGCAGAATGAAGCTTTCTTT	CASSLGQNEAFF
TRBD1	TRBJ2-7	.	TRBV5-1	TGCGCCAGCAGTTCCTGGACAGGGTTGCCCTACGAGCAGTACTTC	CASSSWTGLPYEQYF
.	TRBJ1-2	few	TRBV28	TGTGCCAGTTACAGCGGGACTCCTAACTATGGCTACACCTTC	CASYSGTPNYGYTF
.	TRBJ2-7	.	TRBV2	TGTGCCAGCAGCGAATACTACGAGCAGTACTTC	CASSEYYEQYF
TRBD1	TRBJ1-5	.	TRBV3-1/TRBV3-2	TGTGCCAGCAGCCGGGACAGATTTCAGCCCCAGCATTTT	CASSRDRFQPQHF
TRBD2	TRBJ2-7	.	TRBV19	TGTGCCAGTAGCAACCAAGTCCGGACTAGCGGGTTCTACGAGCAGTACTTC	CASSNQVRTSGFYEQYF
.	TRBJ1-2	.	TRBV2	TGTGCCAGCAGTGAATACTCGGACAAGTCCTATGGCTACACCTTC	CASSEYSDKSYGYTF
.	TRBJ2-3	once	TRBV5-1	TGCGCCAGCAGGCCCTCGAGCGAGCGGTGGGATACGCAGTATTTT	CASRPSSERWDTQYF
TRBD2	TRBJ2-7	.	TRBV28	TGTGCCAGCAGTTTCCCGACTAGCGGGAGGCCTCCCTACGAGCAGTACTTC	CASSFPTSGRPPYEQYF
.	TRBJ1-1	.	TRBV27	TGTGCCAGCAGTTTAGCAGGAATGAACACTGAAGCTTTCTTT	CASSLAGMNTEAFF
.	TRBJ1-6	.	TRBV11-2	TGTGCCAGCAGCTTAGCCGGTACCGGTAATTCACCCCTCCACTTT	CASSLAGTGNSPLHF
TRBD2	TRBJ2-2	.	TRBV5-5	TGTGCCAGCAGCTTCGGCGGGGGGAACACCGGGGAGCTGTTTTTT	CASSFGGGNTGELFF
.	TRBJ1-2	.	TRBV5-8	TGTGCCAGCAGCCCGGGACAACGGGCCTATGGCTACACCTTC	CASSPGQRAYGYTF
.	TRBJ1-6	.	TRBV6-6	TGTGCCAGCAGTTACTTGAGGGTACCCTATAATTCACCCCTCCACTTT	CASSYLRVPYNSPLHF
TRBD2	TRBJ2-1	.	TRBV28	TGTGCCAGCAGAGAATCGGGACTAGCGGGGGGGCCCTCCTACAATGAGCAGTTCTTC	CASRESGLAGGPSYNEQFF
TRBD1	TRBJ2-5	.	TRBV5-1	TGCGCCAGCAGCTGGGTCGGAGGCAGGACAGGAGAGACCCAGTACTTC	CASSWVGGRTGETQYF
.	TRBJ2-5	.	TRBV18	TGTGCCAGCTCCCCTCGAGGGGGCCAAGAGACCCAGTACTTC	CASSPRGGQETQYF
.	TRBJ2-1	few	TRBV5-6	TGTGCCAGCAGCTTGACGACAGGCAATGAGCAGTTCTTC	CASSLTTGNEQFF
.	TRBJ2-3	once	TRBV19	TGTGCCAGTAGGCAAGGCGGGGGCCCACGAGATACGCAGTATTTT	CASRQGGGPRDTQYF
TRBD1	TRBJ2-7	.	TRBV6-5	TGTGCCAGCAGGCGGACAGGGGGGCCCTACGAGCAGTACTTC	CASRRTGGPYEQYF
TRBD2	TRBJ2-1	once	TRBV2	TGTGCCAGCAGATTGTCGACTAGCAACCACGAGCAGTTCTTC	CASRLSTSNHEQFF
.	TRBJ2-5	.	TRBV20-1	TGCAGTGGACAGCACCAAGAGACCCAGTACTTC	CSGQHQETQYF